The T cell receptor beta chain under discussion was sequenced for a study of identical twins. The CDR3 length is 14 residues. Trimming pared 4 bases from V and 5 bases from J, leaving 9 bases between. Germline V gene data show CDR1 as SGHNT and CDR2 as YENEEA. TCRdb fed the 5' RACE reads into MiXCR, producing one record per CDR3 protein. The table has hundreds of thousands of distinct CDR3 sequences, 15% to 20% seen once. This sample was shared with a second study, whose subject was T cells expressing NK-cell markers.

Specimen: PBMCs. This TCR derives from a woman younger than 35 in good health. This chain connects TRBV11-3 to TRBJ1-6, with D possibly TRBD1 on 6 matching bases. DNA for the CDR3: TGTGCCAGCAGCTCTCCAGGGGATAATTCACCCCTCCACTTT. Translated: CASSSPGDNSPLHF.